This passage covers 10 T cell receptor beta chains from one sample sequenced in a study of identical twins. Each CDR3 protein is one row after TCRdb ran MiXCR on the 5' RACE reads. The table lists more than 1.5 million distinct CDR3 sequences, around a third of them singletons, with approximately 0.25% in the top ten. What was sequenced was cord blood. All receptors come from a newborn girl in good health.

The J gene is TRBJ2-3, the V gene TRBV6-5; D uncertain. This CDR3 is built from 14 residues. V was shortened by 5 bases and J by 5 bases, with 14 bases between the two germline ends. Per germline, CDR1 MNHEY and CDR2 SVGAGI. The CDR3 loop is CASSTDQAKDTQYF. The CDR3 DNA reads as TGTGCCAGCAGTACGGACCAAGCGAAAGATACGCAGTATTTT.

This clonotype has more than one count but fewer than ten. This chain links TRBV6-5 with TRBJ2-1; a weak D match, TRBD1 (6 bases). Germline assignment: CDR1 MNHEY and CDR2 SVGAGI. The CDR3 runs to 16 residues. The V end lost 0 bases, the J end lost 8 bases, and 17 bases lay between the germline ends. Written as DNA, the CDR3 is TGTGCCAGCAGTTACTCGAGAGCTACAGGGTGGGATGAGCAGTTCTTC. Its protein is CASSYSRATGWDEQFF.

In regard to this clonotype: The junction does not match germline at one end; this may be a read error. The chain joins TRBV11-2 to TRBJ1-2; 7 positions match TRBD1. The CDR3 is made up of 14 amino acids. Germline CDR1 reads SGHAT; CDR2 reads FQNNGV. CDR3 coding DNA: TGTGCCAGCACCCTCTACAGACAGGGTAATGGCTGCACCTTC. It is translated as CASTLYRQGNGCTF.

This clonotype was counted many times. J is TRBJ1-5 and V is TRBV29-1; TRBD1 matches at 7 bases. This CDR3 spans 13 amino acids. V shed 3 bases, J shed 2 bases, and the junction held 1 base outside the gene matches. The V gene's germline CDR1 is SQVTM and CDR2 ANQGSEA. The CDR3 DNA follows: TGCAGCGTTGAGCAGGGGGGCAATCAGCCCCAGCATTTT. It yields the protein CSVEQGGNQPQHF.

This clonotype appeared a few times. V gene TRBV7-2 combines with J gene TRBJ2-3; possibly TRBD1 for D (6 bases). Trimming pared 1 base from V and 6 bases from J, leaving 14 bases between. The CDR3 runs to 15 residues. CDR1 is SGHTA and CDR2 is FQGNSA in the germline V gene. CDR3 coding DNA: TGTGCCAGCAGCTTAGAGGGGGTGGAGCGGGATACGCAGTATTTT. Its translation is CASSLEGVERDTQYF.

V usage is TRBV7-9 and J usage is TRBJ1-1; tentative D call: TRBD1 (6 bases). CDR3 length equals 15 residues. Germline CDR1 is SEHNR and CDR2 is FQNEAQ (reference sequence). Trimming took off 5 bases at V and 1 base at J, with 14 bases between the two ends. The CDR3 is CASSVRGQPNTEAFF. Written as DNA, the CDR3 is TGTGCCAGCAGCGTTAGGGGACAACCGAACACTGAAGCTTTCTTT.

This clonotype was counted a few times. V is TRBV20-1 and J is TRBJ2-7; TRBD1 matches at 8 bases. This CDR3 is 14 amino acids long. The V gene end was trimmed by 5 bases and the J gene end by 2 bases; junction bases not matched to a gene: 8. Looked up from germline, CDR1 is DFQATT and CDR2 is SNEGSKA (reference sequence). The CDR3 loop is CSARRTGSPYEQYF. CDR3 coding DNA: TGCAGTGCTCGGAGGACAGGGAGCCCCTACGAGCAGTACTTC.

The gene calls are TRBV20-1 and TRBJ2-7, with D unclear. CDR1 is DFQATT and CDR2 is SNEGSKA in the germline V gene (reference sequence). CDR3 length: 15 amino acids. Deletions cut 7 bases from V and 3 bases from J, with 22 bases between. The CDR3 reads CSDYVGRKGCYEQYF. The CDR3 region has the DNA TGCAGTGACTACGTCGGCCGAAAAGGTTGCTACGAGCAGTACTTC.

The CDR3 protein is CASSPWPPSLAKNIQYF. CDR3 bases: TGTGCCAGCTCACCATGGCCTCCTTCCCTTGCCAAAAACATTCAGTACTTC. The V call is TRBV18, the J call TRBJ2-4; D unresolved. Germline CDR1 is KGHSH and CDR2 is LQKENI. This CDR3 is 17 amino acids long. V lost 2 bases and J 1 base, leaving 15 bases between the germline ends.

In its sample, this clonotype was seen once. The chain links TRBV15 to TRBJ2-1; TRBD1 matches 7 bases. The DNA end is a closer match to TRBJ2-7, so the J assignment may be wrong. The CDR3 is 16 amino acids. Per the germline V gene, CDR1 is LNHNV and CDR2 is YYDKDF (reference sequence). CDR3: CATSRKDRAFYNEQYF. In DNA, the CDR3 is TGTGCCACCAGCAGAAAAGACAGGGCTTTCTACAATGAGCAGTACTTC.